The next 13 T cell receptor beta chains were all read from a single sample in a study of OX40 agonist ivuxolimab in advanced cancers. Sequenced by immunoSEQ multiplex PCR; TCRdb stores in-frame clones only, minus some. The data contain tens of thousands of clones, approximately 90% of them singletons. The sample here was CD4+ or CD8+ T cells sorted from blood, taken in a trial of the OX40 agonist ivuxolimab. These receptors came from an adult with an advanced solid tumor such as melanoma, head and neck, liver or kidney cancer.

The chain couples TRBV7-3 to TRBJ2-1; TRBD1 aligns across 7 bases. Germline assignment: CDR1 SGHTA and CDR2 FQGTGA. This CDR3 is 14 amino acids long. V shed 5 bases and J 3 bases; nucleotides not matched to a gene: 4. CDR3 nucleotides: TGTGCCAGCAGCAACCGGGACAGCTACAATGAGCAGTTCTTC. This translates into CASSNRDSYNEQFF.

The rearrangement joins TRBV5-1 to TRBJ2-3, with D perhaps TRBD1 (6 bases). CDR1 and CDR2 from the germline V gene are SGHRS and YFSETQ. The CDR3 is 15 amino acids. The V gene lost 4 bases and the J gene lost 3 bases, with 15 bases spanning the gap. In DNA, the CDR3 is TGCGCCAGCAGCCTGACAGGATATGCGACAGATACGCAGTATTTT. Amino acid sequence: CASSLTGYATDTQYF.

The chain carries TRBV27 and TRBJ2-2, with a weak D call TRBD1 (6 bases). Between the trimmed V and J ends, which lost 7 bases and 4 bases, there was a span of 16 bases. CDR3 length: 15 residues. Germline V gives CDR1 MNHEY, CDR2 SMNVEV (reference sequence). CDR3 nucleotide sequence: TGTGCCAGCACTACGGCAGGGGCGGGCACCGGGGAGCTGTTTTTT. Translating it yields CASTTAGAGTGELFF.

V is TRBV5-1 and J is TRBJ1-2; possible D gene TRBD1, 6 bases. Per the germline V gene, CDR1 is SGHRS and CDR2 is YFSETQ. This CDR3 has 15 amino acids. With 0 bases removed from V and 5 bases from J, the gap between germline ends came to 14 bases. Written as DNA, the CDR3 is TGCGCCAGCAGCTTGGGAGGACAGAACTTATATGGCTACACCTTC. This gives the protein CASSLGGQNLYGYTF.

The chain couples TRBV19 to TRBJ2-7, with D possibly matching TRBD1 (5 bases). Between the trimmed V and J ends, which lost 3 bases and 5 bases, there was a span of 14 bases. Germline V gene lookup returns CDR1 LNHDA and CDR2 SQIVND (reference sequence). The CDR3 is made up of 14 amino acids. DNA for the CDR3: TGTGCCAGTAGTATGGTTGGCCCCAGGGACGAGCAGTACTTC. This gives the protein CASSMVGPRDEQYF.

Regarding this clone: In the same sample, other DNA sequences code for this CDR3. The chain links TRBV2 to TRBJ1-3, with a weak D call TRBD1 (5 bases). The ends were cut back, 5 bases at V and 4 bases at J, with 9 bases in the middle. CDR3 size: 13 residues. CDR1 is SNHLY and CDR2 is FYNNEI in the germline V gene. CDR3 bases: TGTGCCAGCAGTACCGGGGGAGGAAACACCATATATTTT. This sequence encodes CASSTGGGNTIYF.

V usage is TRBV15 and J usage is TRBJ2-2; 10 bases are a match to TRBD1. Germline trimming cut 3 bases from V and 7 bases from J; bases unmatched to any gene: 8. There are 16 residues in the CDR3. The V gene's germline CDR1 is LNHNV and CDR2 YYDKDF (reference sequence). The CDR3 loop is CATSSRDRGTIGELFF. The CDR3 nucleotides read TGTGCCACCAGCAGCCGGGACAGGGGTACTATCGGGGAGCTGTTTTTT.

The chain uses TRBV18 and TRBJ2-5, with TRBD1 identical over 7 bases. Losses at the gene ends were 6 bases for V and 2 bases for J; bases not matched to a gene: 3. This CDR3 contains 13 residues. Looked up from germline, CDR1 is KGHSH and CDR2 is LQKENI. The DNA of the CDR3 is TGTGCCAGCTCCAGGGGACAGCAAGAGACCCAGTACTTC. It is translated as CASSRGQQETQYF.

V is TRBV11-3 and J is TRBJ2-3; 7 nucleotides agree with TRBD2. Per the germline V gene, CDR1 is SGHNT and CDR2 is YENEEA. This CDR3 contains 15 residues. V shed 5 bases, J shed 2 bases, and the junction held 7 bases outside the gene matches. CDR3 loop: CASSPGGGSTDTQYF. DNA for the CDR3: TGTGCCAGCAGCCCTGGCGGGGGTTCCACAGATACGCAGTATTTT.

The rearrangement joins TRBV29-1 to TRBJ1-2, with D perhaps TRBD1 (5 bases). Germline lookup yields CDR1 SQVTM and CDR2 ANQGSEA. The V gene lost 2 bases and the J gene lost 8 bases, with 18 bases spanning the gap. This CDR3 is 14 amino acids long. The CDR3 region is CSVETWDRGGGYTF. The CDR3 nucleotides are TGCAGCGTTGAAACCTGGGACCGGGGAGGGGGCTACACCTTC.

This clone was seen more than once but under ten times. Written as DNA, the CDR3 is TGTGCCAGCAATCAGGGTGTGGTCGGGAGCTCCTATAATTCACCCCTCCACTTT. The encoded protein is CASNQGVVGSSYNSPLHF. The genes are TRBV19 and TRBJ1-6; the D gene is possibly TRBD1 (5 bases). V was shortened by 9 bases and J by 0 bases, with 21 bases between the two germline ends. Germline CDR1 LNHDA, CDR2 SQIVND (reference sequence). The CDR3 covers 18 residues.

The chain couples TRBV5-8 to TRBJ2-7, with 8 bases aligning to TRBD1. This CDR3 contains 13 residues. Germline trimming cut 4 bases from V and 5 bases from J; bases unmatched to any gene: 5. Germline CDR1 reads SGHTS; CDR2 reads YDEGEE. CDR3 sequence reads: CASSPDRAHEQYF. CDR3 nucleotides: TGTGCCAGCAGCCCGGACAGGGCCCACGAGCAGTACTTC.

This rearrangement joins TRBV5-6 to TRBJ1-1; D gene uncertain. Germline loops: CDR1 SGHDT, CDR2 YYEEEE. Trimming cost V 4 bases and J 2 bases, with 12 bases left between them. The CDR3 sequence is 14 residues long. CDR3 DNA sequence: TGTGCCAGCAGCAAGGACGGCTTAAACACTGAAGCTTTCTTT. This gives the protein CASSKDGLNTEAFF.